The subject of this entry is one T cell receptor (beta chain). Its target is not known. Lesional scalp punch biopsies and peripheral blood came from alopecia areata patients. From PBMCs, CD4+ and CD8+ T cells were sorted. TCR sequencing used cDNA made by reverse transcription of extracted RNA. This table comes from immunoSEQ multiplex PCR, and its TCRdb copy is limited to in-frame clones, with some not included. The sample consists of 100,000 to 150,000 clones, approximately 48% of them appearing once. The sample belongs to a study of CD8+ T cells in alopecia areata. Background on the study: Patients in the study were on tofacitinib for 6 to 18 months, then off it for 6 months. Findings and limits, study-wide: Tissue-resident alphabeta T cells belonging to normal skin likewise get sequenced within scalp specimens.

The origin of this receptor is a human donor with alopecia areata. Specimen: CD8+ T cells sorted from blood, collected at week 0.

The CDR3, as DNA: TGCAGCGCACGGGCCGAAAACACCGGGGAGCTGTTTTTT. Residues: CSARAENTGELFF. The genes are TRBV29-1 and TRBJ2-2; D is uncertain. The germline V and J ends were trimmed by 7 bases and 2 bases, with 11 bases remaining between them. The CDR3 extends over 13 amino acids. CDR1 is SQVTM and CDR2 is ANQGSEA in the germline V gene.